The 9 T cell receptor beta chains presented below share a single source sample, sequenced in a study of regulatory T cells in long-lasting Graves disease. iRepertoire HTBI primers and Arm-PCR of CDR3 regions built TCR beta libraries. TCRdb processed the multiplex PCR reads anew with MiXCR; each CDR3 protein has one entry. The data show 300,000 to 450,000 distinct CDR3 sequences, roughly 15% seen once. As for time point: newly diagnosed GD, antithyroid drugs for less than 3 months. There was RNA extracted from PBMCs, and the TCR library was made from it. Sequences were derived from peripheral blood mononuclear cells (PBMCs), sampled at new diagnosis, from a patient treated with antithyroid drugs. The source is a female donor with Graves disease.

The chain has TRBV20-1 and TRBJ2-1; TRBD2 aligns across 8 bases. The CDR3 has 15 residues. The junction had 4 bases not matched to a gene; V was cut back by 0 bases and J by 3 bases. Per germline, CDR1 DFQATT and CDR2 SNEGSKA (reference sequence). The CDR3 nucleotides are TGCAGTGCTAGAGACCCAGGGACTAGCTACAATGAGCAGTTCTTC. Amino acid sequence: CSARDPGTSYNEQFF.

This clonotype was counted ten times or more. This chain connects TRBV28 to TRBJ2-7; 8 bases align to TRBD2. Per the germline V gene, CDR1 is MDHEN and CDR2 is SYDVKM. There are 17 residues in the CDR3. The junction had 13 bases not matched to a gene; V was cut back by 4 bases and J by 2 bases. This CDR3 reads CASSSTQFSGDPYEQYF. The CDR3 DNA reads TGTGCCAGCAGTTCAACACAGTTTAGCGGGGATCCCTACGAGCAGTACTTC.

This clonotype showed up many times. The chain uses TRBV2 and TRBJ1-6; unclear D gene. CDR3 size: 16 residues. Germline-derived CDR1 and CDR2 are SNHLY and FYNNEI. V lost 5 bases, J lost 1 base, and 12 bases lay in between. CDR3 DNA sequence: TGTGCCAGCAGTCCGGCAGCGGGGTCCTATAATTCACCCCTCCACTTT. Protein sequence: CASSPAAGSYNSPLHF.

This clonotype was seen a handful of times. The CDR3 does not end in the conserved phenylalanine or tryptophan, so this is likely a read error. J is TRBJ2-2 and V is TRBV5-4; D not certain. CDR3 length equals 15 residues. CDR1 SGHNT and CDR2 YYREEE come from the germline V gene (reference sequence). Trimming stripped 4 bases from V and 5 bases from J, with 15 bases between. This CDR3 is CASSPSTPGTGELFL. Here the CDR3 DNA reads TGTGCCAGCAGCCCTAGTACCCCGGGTACCGGGGAGCTGTTTTTG.

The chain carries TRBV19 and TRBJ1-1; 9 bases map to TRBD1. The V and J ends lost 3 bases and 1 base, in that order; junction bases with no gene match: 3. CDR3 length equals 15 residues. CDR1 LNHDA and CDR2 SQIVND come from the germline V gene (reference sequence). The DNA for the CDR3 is TGTGCCAGTAGTATCTCGGGACAGGGGAACACTGAAGCTTTCTTT. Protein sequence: CASSISGQGNTEAFF.

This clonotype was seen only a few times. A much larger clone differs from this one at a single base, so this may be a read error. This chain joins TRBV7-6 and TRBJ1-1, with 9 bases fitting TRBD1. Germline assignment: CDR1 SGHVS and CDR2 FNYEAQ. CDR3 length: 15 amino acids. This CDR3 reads CASSLRATGGNEALF. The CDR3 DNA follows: TGTGCCAGCAGCTTAAGGGCGACAGGGGGTAATGAAGCTCTCTTT.

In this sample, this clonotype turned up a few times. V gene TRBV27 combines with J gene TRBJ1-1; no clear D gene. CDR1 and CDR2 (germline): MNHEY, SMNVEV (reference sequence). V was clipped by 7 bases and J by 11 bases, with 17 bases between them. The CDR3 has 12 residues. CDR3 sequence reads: CASKSRGSEAFF. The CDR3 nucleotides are TGTGCCAGCAAATCGAGAGGGAGTGAGGCTTTCTTT.

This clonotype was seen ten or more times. CDR3 sequence: CASSLAGFPGNTIYF. The CDR3 coding sequence is TGTGCCAGCAGCTTAGCCGGGTTTCCTGGAAACACCATATATTTT. V usage is TRBV11-2 and J usage is TRBJ1-3; D remains unclear. V lost 1 base to trimming and J lost 2 bases, with 9 bases between them. This CDR3 has 15 residues. Germline CDR1 is SGHAT and CDR2 is FQNNGV.

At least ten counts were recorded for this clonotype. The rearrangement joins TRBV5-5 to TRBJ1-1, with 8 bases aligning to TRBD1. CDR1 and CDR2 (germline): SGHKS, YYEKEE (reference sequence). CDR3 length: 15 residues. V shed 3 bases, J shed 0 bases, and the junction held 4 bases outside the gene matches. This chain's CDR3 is CASSSWTGLNTEAFF. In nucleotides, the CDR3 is TGTGCCAGCAGCTCGTGGACAGGGTTGAACACTGAAGCTTTCTTT. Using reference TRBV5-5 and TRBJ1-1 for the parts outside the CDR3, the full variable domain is DAGVTQSPTHLIKTRGQQVTLRCSPISGHKSVSWYQQVLGQGPQFIFQYYEKEERGRGNFPDRFSARQFPNYSSELNVNALLLGDSALYLCASSSWTGLNTEAFFGQGTRLTVV.